These 3 T cell receptor beta chains were sequenced from one sample in a study of blood T cells in healthy people across ages. A second about 7 to 12 cycle PCR used barcoded and J-beta primers. TCRdb re-called the 5' RACE reads through MiXCR, storing one row per CDR3 protein. The top ten clones hold 2.1% of a sample with roughly 1,800,000 distinct CDR3 sequences, about 50% of them seen once. The sample consisted of blood. These receptor sequences come from a woman aged 35 to 49 in good health.

This chain joins TRBV12-3 or TRBV12-4 and TRBJ2-5; perhaps TRBD1 as D (6 bases). The CDR3 runs 17 residues. The ends were cut back, 6 bases at V and 1 base at J, with 21 bases in the middle. The CDR3 spells CASSIRQERVGQETQYF. The CDR3 DNA follows: TGTGCCAGCAGCATCCGACAGGAACGGGTGGGCCAAGAGACCCAGTACTTC.

The chain joins TRBV20-1 to TRBJ2-7, with TRBD1 matching 9 bases. Germline-derived CDR1 and CDR2 are DFQATT and SNEGSKA (reference sequence). The CDR3 length is 19 residues. J gave up 7 bases and V 6 bases, and 28 bases lay outside the gene matches. CDR3 coding DNA: TGCAGTGCAGAATCGGGGACAGGGTTTTTAAGTAGGTCCTACAATGAGCAGTACTTC. Translation gives CSAESGTGFLSRSYNEQYF.

The CDR3 region is CASSQDLRINYGYTF. In DNA form, the CDR3 reads TGTGCCAGCAGCCAAGATCTAAGGATAAACTATGGCTACACCTTC. This chain connects TRBV4-2 to TRBJ1-2; D unclear. Germline loops: CDR1 LGHNA, CDR2 YNFKEQ. V lost 0 bases, J lost 2 bases, and 10 bases lay in between. The CDR3 is 15 amino acids.